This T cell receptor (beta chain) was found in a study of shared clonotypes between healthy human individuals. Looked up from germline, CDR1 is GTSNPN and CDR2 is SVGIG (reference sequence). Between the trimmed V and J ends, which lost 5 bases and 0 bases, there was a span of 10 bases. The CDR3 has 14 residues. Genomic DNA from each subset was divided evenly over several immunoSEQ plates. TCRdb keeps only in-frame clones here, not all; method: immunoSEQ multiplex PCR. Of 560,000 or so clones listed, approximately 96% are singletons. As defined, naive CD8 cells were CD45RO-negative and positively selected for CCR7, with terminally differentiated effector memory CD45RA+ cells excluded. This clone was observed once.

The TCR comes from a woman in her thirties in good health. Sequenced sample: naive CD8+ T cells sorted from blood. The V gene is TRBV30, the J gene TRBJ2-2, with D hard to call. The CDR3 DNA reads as TGTGCCTGGGACCTCTACACGAACACCGGGGAGCTGTTTTTT. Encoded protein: CAWDLYTNTGELFF.